The sequence of this TCR beta chain was determined in a study of PD-1 blockade in classical Hodgkin lymphoma. The time point denotes: cycle 4 day 1 (C4D1), after around six weeks of nivolumab. Every patient had relapsed following autologous stem cell transplantation, and cohorts differed in brentuximab vedotin exposure. The trim removed 0 bases at V and 2 bases at J, leaving 16 bases unmatched. This CDR3 is 20 amino acids long. Germline values: CDR1 SGDLS, CDR2 YYNGEE. The data were produced by immunoSEQ multiplex PCR, yet TCRdb's version contains in-frame clones alone and is incomplete. The table shows about 50,000 clones, with 65% to 80% occurring only once.

The sequence derives from a human donor with classical Hodgkin lymphoma. Sequenced here: peripheral blood mononuclear cells (PBMCs), sampled before the fourth cycle of nivolumab. The chain combines TRBV9 with TRBJ1-3, with 8 bases fitting TRBD1. The chain's CDR3 is CASSVAPPYPGQGTGNTIYF. CDR3 nucleotide sequence: TGTGCCAGCAGCGTAGCTCCCCCATACCCAGGACAGGGCACTGGAAACACCATATATTTT.